The 13 T cell receptor beta chains below all came from one sample that was sequenced in a study of shared clonotypes between healthy human individuals. Clones were read by immunoSEQ multiplex PCR, and TCRdb kept only the in-frame ones, dropping some. Here the sample spans about 2 million clones, about 95% being singletons. Positively selected for CCR7, the CD45RO-negative cells used as naive CD8 cells excluded terminally differentiated effector memory CD45RA+ cells. Sequenced input: naive CD8+ T cells sorted from blood. The receptors come from a man younger than 35 in good health.

In regard to this clone: The sample has other DNA sequences that encode this CDR3 too. This chain links TRBV7-9 with TRBJ1-1; 7 bases agree with TRBD1. Germline V lookup: CDR1 SEHNR, CDR2 FQNEAQ (reference sequence). The CDR3 has 14 amino acids. Trimming took 3 bases from V and 1 from J; bases not matched to a gene: 2. The CDR3 loop is CASSLNRGNTEAFF. The CDR3 DNA reads as TGTGCCAGCAGCTTGAACAGGGGGAACACTGAAGCTTTCTTT.

The gene calls are TRBV7-8 and TRBJ2-5; a weak D match, TRBD1 (6 bases). Germline V gives CDR1 SGHVS, CDR2 FQNEAQ. Trimming stripped 1 base from V and 4 bases from J, with 7 bases between. This CDR3 region has 13 residues. In DNA form, the CDR3 reads TGTGCCAGCAGCTTAGGGGGGCTAGAGACCCAGTACTTC. Amino acids: CASSLGGLETQYF.

The rearrangement links TRBV9 to TRBJ2-1, with 9 nucleotides matching TRBD2. The V and J ends lost 0 bases and 2 bases, in that order; junction bases with no gene match: 3. The germline gives CDR1 SGDLS, CDR2 YYNGEE. The CDR3 consists of 16 residues. The CDR3 here is CASSVGLAGTYNEQFF. CDR3 nucleotide sequence: TGTGCCAGCAGCGTAGGCCTAGCGGGAACCTACAATGAGCAGTTCTTC.

This clone was seen a single time. This chain links TRBV29-1 with TRBJ2-3; 7 nucleotides match TRBD1. This CDR3 contains 14 residues. V shed 6 bases, J shed 0 bases, and the junction held 6 bases outside the gene matches. CDR1 and CDR2 (germline): SQVTM, ANQGSEA. CDR3 loop: CSVARQGSTDTQYF. The DNA of the CDR3 is TGCAGCGTGGCCAGACAGGGAAGCACAGATACGCAGTATTTT.

The chain combines TRBV6-5 with TRBJ2-7; tentative D call: TRBD2 (7 bases). The V end lost 7 bases, the J end lost 5 bases, and 15 bases lay between the germline ends. Germline-derived CDR1 and CDR2 are MNHEY and SVGAGI. The CDR3 loop spans 13 amino acids. The CDR3 sequence is CASMPGEGNEQYF. In DNA, the CDR3 is TGTGCCAGCATGCCAGGGGAGGGAAACGAGCAGTACTTC.

The chain recombines TRBV19 with TRBJ2-2; 7 nucleotides align to TRBD1. This CDR3 is built from 13 residues. The V segment lost 9 bases and the J segment 1 base; nucleotides outside the gene matches: 2. Per the germline V gene, CDR1 is LNHDA and CDR2 is SQIVND (reference sequence). This CDR3 reads CARGDRNTGELFF. CDR3 DNA sequence: TGTGCCAGGGGGGACAGGAACACCGGGGAGCTGTTTTTT.

This chain links TRBV4-1 with TRBJ2-7, with TRBD2 matching over 12 bases. The V and J ends lost 4 bases and 6 bases, in that order; junction bases with no gene match: 13. CDR3 length equals 17 residues. The V gene's germline CDR1 is MGHRA and CDR2 YSYEKL. The CDR3 sequence: CASSPGLAGTIEGEQYF. The CDR3 nucleotides are TGCGCCAGCAGCCCCGGACTAGCGGGAACAATAGAGGGCGAGCAGTACTTC.

This clone has just one count. The chain combines TRBV7-9 with TRBJ2-7, with D hard to call. Germline V CDR1 and CDR2: SEHNR, FQNEAQ (reference sequence). Trimming took off 1 base at V and 7 bases at J, with 11 bases between the two ends. This CDR3 is 13 amino acids long. The CDR3 DNA sequence: TGTGCCAGCAGCTTAGAGCCCCCTGGGGAGCAGTACTTC. Encoded protein: CASSLEPPGEQYF.

The V and J genes are TRBV5-1 and TRBJ2-1; a weak D match, TRBD1 (5 bases). Germline V gene data show CDR1 as SGHRS and CDR2 as YFSETQ. The CDR3 spans 14 residues. Between the trimmed V and J ends, which lost 4 bases and 6 bases, there was a span of 14 bases. CDR3 in DNA: TGCGCCAGCAGCCATCTAGACAGATTCAATGAGCAGTTCTTC. Translating gives CASSHLDRFNEQFF.

In DNA, the CDR3 is TGTGCCAGCAGCTTAGGGTTCGGGCAGGGAGACTCCTACGAGCAGTACTTC. This sequence encodes CASSLGFGQGDSYEQYF. The V gene is TRBV7-6, the J gene TRBJ2-7; either TRBD1 or TRBD2 may fit D (5 bases each). The V and J ends lost 1 base and 0 bases respectively, with 16 bases between them. The CDR3 sequence is 17 residues long. CDR1 is SGHVS and CDR2 is FNYEAQ in the germline V gene. The full variable domain, with the rest looked up from reference TRBV7-6 and TRBJ2-7, is GAGVSQSPRYKVTKRGQDVALRCDPISGHVSLYWYRQALGQGPEFLTYFNYEAQQDKSGLPNDRFSAERPEGSISTLTIQRTEQRDSAMYRCASSLGFGQGDSYEQYFGPGTRLTVT.

The V gene is TRBV5-1, the J gene TRBJ1-1; D not resolved. V lost 4 bases to trimming and J lost 0 bases, with 16 bases between them. From germline, CDR1 is SGHRS and CDR2 YFSETQ. The CDR3 has 16 amino acids. In DNA form, the CDR3 reads TGCGCCAGCAGCCCAGAGTTGGGGTATCTGAACACTGAAGCTTTCTTT. Amino acid sequence: CASSPELGYLNTEAFF. Based on the CDR3 plus reference TRBV5-1 and TRBJ1-1, the full variable domain is KAGVTQTPRYLIKTRGQQVTLSCSPISGHRSVSWYQQTPGQGLQFLFEYFSETQRNKGNFPGRFSGRQFSNSRSEMNVSTLELGDSALYLCASSPELGYLNTEAFFGQGTRLTVV.

The genes are TRBV4-1 and TRBJ2-7, with D possibly being TRBD1 (5 bases). V lost 3 bases to trimming and J lost 1 base, with 10 bases between them. The germline V gene encodes CDR1 MGHRA and CDR2 YSYEKL. This CDR3 contains 14 residues. The CDR3: CASSHKTESYEQYF. For the CDR3, the DNA is TGCGCCAGCAGCCACAAGACAGAGTCCTACGAGCAGTACTTC.

This clone was seen once. This sequence joins TRBV27 and TRBJ1-1; TRBD1 agrees at 7 bases. V gave up 4 bases and J gave up 5 bases; unmatched junction bases: 4. Germline CDR1 reads MNHEY; CDR2 reads SMNVEV (reference sequence). There are 13 residues in the CDR3. The CDR3 DNA sequence: TGTGCCAGCAGTTCACAGGGGTGGACTGAAGCTTTCTTT. It specifies CASSSQGWTEAFF.